This T cell receptor (beta chain) appears in the sequencing data of a study of OX40 agonist ivuxolimab in advanced cancers. For the study at large: All patients had ivuxolimab intravenously every 2 weeks at 0.01 to 10 mg/kg.

The CDR3 has 14 amino acids. V lost 0 bases and J lost 5; bases outside the gene matches: 1. The germline gives CDR1 SGHNT, CDR2 YYREEE (reference sequence). Here immunoSEQ multiplex PCR was the method, and the copy in TCRdb shows in-frame clones only, minus some. The sample contains tens of thousands of clones, about 88% of which appear only once. The rearrangement joins TRBV5-4 to TRBJ2-1, with 8 positions matching TRBD2. The specimen comprised CD4+ or CD8+ T cells sorted from blood, sampled in a trial of the OX40 agonist ivuxolimab. The clonotype was recovered from an adult with an advanced solid tumor such as melanoma, head and neck, liver or kidney cancer. CDR3 protein: CASSLVLADNEQFF. The DNA for the CDR3 is TGTGCCAGCAGCTTGGTACTAGCGGACAATGAGCAGTTCTTC. Using reference TRBV5-4 and TRBJ2-1 for the parts outside the CDR3, the full variable domain is ETGVTQSPTHLIKTRGQQVTLRCSSQSGHNTVSWYQQALGQGPQFIFQYYREEENGRGNFPPRFSGLQFPNYSSELNVNALELDDSALYLCASSLVLADNEQFFGPGTRLTVL.